This T cell receptor beta chain was obtained from a study of Ad26.COV2.S vaccination and SARS-CoV-2 variants. General study results and limits: Individuals receiving vaccine had higher spike-specific TCR breadth than placebo recipients did.

Libraries were prepared by immunoSEQ multiplex PCR; TCRdb keeps only in-frame clonotypes and omits some of them. The repertoire holds around 320,000 clones, roughly 86% seen once, with less than 2% in the top ten. Treatment given: around 19 received Ad26.COV2.S at low or high dose, single or two shots; about 5 received placebo; per-sample allocation not given. Collection of samples fell on day 63 after the first vaccine or placebo injection. Note on this clone: Its specificity is unknown.

The TCR comes from a person between 18 and 65 years old who received the Ad26.COV2.S COVID-19 vaccine or a placebo. The sample consisted of peripheral blood, taken in a trial of Ad26.COV2.S vaccine versus placebo.

The CDR3 DNA reads as TGTGCCAGCAAGAGCGGTGGTACAACCAGCTCCTACAATGAGCAGTTCTTC. It yields the protein CASKSGGTTSSYNEQFF. The rearrangement links TRBV5-4 to TRBJ2-1; possible D gene TRBD2, 5 bases. Germline V gene sequence: CDR1 SGHNT, CDR2 YYREEE (reference sequence). This CDR3 spans 17 amino acids. The germline V and J ends were trimmed by 6 bases and 0 bases, with 19 bases remaining between them.